These T cell receptor beta chains were read from a single sample in a study of shared clonotypes between healthy human individuals. Data came from immunoSEQ multiplex PCR; TCRdb stores just in-frame clones and leaves some out. The sample has over 700,000 clones; 72% are singletons. The sample was memory CD4+ T cells sorted from blood. Receptor source: a woman aged 25 to 39 in good health. CDR3s include the opening cysteine and the closing phenylalanine or tryptophan. Fields, in order: CDR3 DNA, CDR3 protein, clone size, V gene, D gene, J gene. The D gene is left open where the match is weak. Expanded clones get a size class; other rows say once, few or many, or leave the size out.

TGTGCCAGTAGTAGGGGGGCACGGGAGCTGTTTTTT,CASSRGARELFF,.,TRBV19,.,TRBJ2-2
TGTGCCAGCAGTGAAGGGGGGGTGAGCAATCAGCCCCAGCATTTT,CASSEGGVSNQPQHF,few,TRBV25-1,.,TRBJ1-5
TGTGCCAGTAGTGTCCTGGGGGTCGCTGGAAACACCATATATTTT,CASSVLGVAGNTIYF,few,TRBV19,.,TRBJ1-3
TGCGCCAGCCGCCTCGGGGACAGGGGCACAGATACGCAGTATTTT,CASRLGDRGTDTQYF,.,TRBV4-1,TRBD1,TRBJ2-3
TGTGCCAGCAGTCGACCTAGGGGGCGGGAGCAAGAGACCCAGTACTTC,CASSRPRGREQETQYF,.,TRBV27,.,TRBJ2-5
TGTGCCAGTAGATCCGGGACAGGGGGCGCGTCTGGGGCCAACGTCCTGACTTTC,CASRSGTGGASGANVLTF,few,TRBV19,TRBD1,TRBJ2-6
TGCGCCAGCAGCCCCGTCTCGAGCTACGAGCAGTACTTC,CASSPVSSYEQYF,.,TRBV4-1,.,TRBJ2-7
TGCGCCAGCAGCTTGGACAGGACAGTCTATGGCTACACCTTC,CASSLDRTVYGYTF,.,TRBV5-1,.,TRBJ1-2
TGTGCCAGTAGTATCCCACCGGAGAGGGGCTACACCTTC,CASSIPPERGYTF,few,TRBV19,.,TRBJ1-2
TGTGCCTGGAGTTCGCAGGAGGAGACCCAGTACTTC,CAWSSQEETQYF,.,TRBV30,.,TRBJ2-5
TGCGCCAGCAGCTTGGCCTTGAGGCGAGGGGGCCTTAACAATGAGCAGTTCTTC,CASSLALRRGGLNNEQFF,.,TRBV5-1,TRBD1,TRBJ2-1
TGCGCCAGCAGAAATATCAGGGGTGGAGAGACCCAGTACTTC,CASRNIRGGETQYF,.,TRBV5-1,.,TRBJ2-5
TGCGCCAGCAGAGAACAGGGTGGCACCGGGGAGCTGTTTTTT,CASREQGGTGELFF,.,TRBV5-1,.,TRBJ2-2
TGTGCCAGCAGTTTACAGGGAACGCGCTATGGCTACACCTTC,CASSLQGTRYGYTF,many,TRBV28,.,TRBJ1-2
TGTGCCAGTAAAGGAGGGGGAGGGACCTACGAGCAGTACTTC,CASKGGGGTYEQYF,.,TRBV6-5,.,TRBJ2-7
TGCGCCAGCAGCTTAGACGTAGCGGGAGGGTTGAGGTACGAGCAGTACTTC,CASSLDVAGGLRYEQYF,once,TRBV5-1,TRBD2,TRBJ2-7
TGCAGCGTTGAACGTAGCGGGGGTAGTAATGAGCAGTTCTTC,CSVERSGGSNEQFF,.,TRBV29-1,TRBD2,TRBJ2-1
TGCAGCGCCTCGAGGGGAAGCGGGAGTAAGTCAGATACGCAGTATTTT,CSASRGSGSKSDTQYF,.,TRBV29-1,TRBD2,TRBJ2-3
TGTGCCAGCAGCGTTACGGGAGGGAGACAGAATGAGCAGTTCTTC,CASSVTGGRQNEQFF,.,TRBV9,TRBD2,TRBJ2-1
TGTGCCAGCGACAGGGCGAGGAACACTGAAGCTTTCTTT,CASDRARNTEAFF,.,TRBV2,TRBD1,TRBJ1-1
TGTGCCAGCAGCTCTCCAAGCGGGACTGGCGAGCAGTACTTC,CASSSPSGTGEQYF,.,TRBV11-2,TRBD2,TRBJ2-7
TGTGCCAGCAGCGGACAGGGTGGTTCTCAGCCCCAGCATTTT,CASSGQGGSQPQHF,.,TRBV6-1,TRBD1,TRBJ1-5
TGTGCCAGCTCACCGCTAGCGGGCTACCAAGAGACCCAGTACTTC,CASSPLAGYQETQYF,once,TRBV18,TRBD2,TRBJ2-5
TGCAGCGTTCAACCGGGACTGCCTTTCACGCCGGAGCAGTTCTTC,CSVQPGLPFTPEQFF,.,TRBV29-1,.,TRBJ2-1
TGTGCCAGCAGTTTGGACAACACAGATACGCAGTATTTT,CASSLDNTDTQYF,.,TRBV27,.,TRBJ2-3
TGTGCCACCAGCTCCTACCCCCGGGGGAAGAGCAATCAGCCCCAGCATTTT,CATSSYPRGKSNQPQHF,.,TRBV15,.,TRBJ1-5
TGCGCCAGCAGCACCGGGTCCAGTCAAGAGACCCAGTACTTC,CASSTGSSQETQYF,.,TRBV5-1,.,TRBJ2-5